Listed below are T cell receptor beta chains from one sample, sequenced in a study of blood T cell repertoires in COVID-19. Clones were sequenced by immunoSEQ multiplex PCR, and TCRdb holds only the in-frame ones, with some missing. The table lists 150,000 to 200,000 clones, around 82% of them singletons. The specimen sequenced was PBMCs or T cells enriched from blood (not recorded which). These receptors all come from a woman in her forties or fifties with acute COVID-19. Each CDR3 is given without its conserved first and last residue. Fields, in order: J gene, CDR3 length, V gene, CDR3 protein.

TRBJ1-1,12,TRBV23-1,ASSHRVGRAEAF
TRBJ1-4,14,TRBV9,ASSATGTGYSEKLF
TRBJ2-3,9,TRBV12-3/TRBV12-4,ATDELNTQY
TRBJ1-1,14,TRBV19,ASSIASYLENTEAF
TRBJ1-4,12,TRBV19,ASSTPGTPEKLF
TRBJ2-1,13,TRBV11-1,ASSLVSGSYNEQF
TRBJ2-2,13,TRBV7-2,ASSSGDRGAGELF
TRBJ2-3,10,TRBV12-3/TRBV12-4,ASSPGEDTQY
TRBJ2-1,14,TRBV7-8,ASSLAGTGRDNEQF
TRBJ2-2,10,TRBV6-5,ASRERTGELF
TRBJ1-2,14,TRBV6-5,ASSYDRSPLGYGYT
TRBJ2-3,15,TRBV27,ASSLSMWGQSTDTQY